This TCR beta chain was captured in a study of cytomegalovirus exposure and HLA in healthy donors (dated by TCRdb to 2017 to 2019). Background on the whole study: According to an earlier analysis of several hundred of the donors, 200 million or so T cells yielded 120 million or so unique TCR beta sequences and about 300 Gb of sequence data. Among about 410 genotyped donors of the cohort, an average of around 220,000 unique TCR beta nucleotide sequences was sequenced per donor, of which roughly 17% were non-productive. Every repertoire in the discovery cohort had been generated on one and the same sequencing platform. Typing coverage differed by locus: A, B, C, DRB1 and DQB1 were typed in about 629-640 donors, DQA1 in approximately 520, DPA1 in 600 to 610, and DPB1 in 400 to 490. Donor age, sex, ethnicity and CMV serostatus were collected together with the repertoire data. The study aimed to test whether signatures of past pathogen exposure could be identified by cataloging public T cell receptors. A separate validation cohort of over 95 different subjects was used in addition to the 666-subject first cohort. Both class I and class II loci were covered by HLA typing, at four-digit resolution. The study profiled the T cell repertoires of 550 to 700 subjects by immunosequencing and related them to cytomegalovirus serostatus. In a later analysis, previously published TCR beta repertoires from about 640 donors were re-analyzed and high-resolution HLA genotyping was added so that TCR occurrence patterns could be studied. Roughly 320 gigabases of sequencing data and approximately 92 million unique TCR sequences made up an early release that covered about 640 HLA-typed donors. Roughly 5 DR-DQ haplotypes were handled as single units for association and clustering, since linkage in the cohort was strong. In the later analysis, no new phenotypic data were used to find candidate immune exposures; instead, reliance was placed on TCR beta sequences and their occurrence across donors. To decide whether each TCR beta V gene segment behaved as functional or pseudogenic, an earlier analysis of some 600 of the donors relied on high-throughput TCR beta sequencing. Genome-wide SNP genotypes for about 65% of the roughly 700 donors were used in a later genetic analysis, which treated that subset as a discovery cohort. Among the 398 genotyped donors, 75% to 90% belonged to the genetic ancestry cluster associated with self-reported Caucasian donors. The study combined high-throughput TCR immunosequencing, statistical association of individual TCRs with disease status, and machine learning to predict cytomegalovirus infection status.

To prepare the library, the immunoSEQ multiplex PCR assay was applied. A mixture of 60 forward primers for TCR Vbeta segments and 13 reverse primers for TCR Jbeta segments was used in the multiplex PCR. Amplification of the CDR3 region of rearranged TCR beta genes was performed with a multiplex PCR assay on genomic DNA. Amplified TCR beta libraries were sequenced as 87-base-pair reads on the Illumina HiSeq System. On the authors' methods: A later analysis counted tens of millions of unique TCR beta chains across the 550 to 750 repertoires, and 9 million to 14 million of these chains were shared by at least two donors. Raw reads were error-corrected and collapsed into unique sequences with a nearest-neighbor algorithm that merged closely related sequences to remove PCR and sequencing errors. CDR3 sequences were aligned to IMGT reference sequences to assign V, D and J gene segments. For a sequence to be retained, at least a six-nucleotide match to both a V gene segment and a J gene segment was required. Rearrangements were called productive when the CDR3 lacked stop codons and stayed in frame with V and J; all others were non-productive. CDR3 was defined according to IMGT convention as the region running from the second conserved V-encoded cysteine to the conserved J-encoded phenylalanine. Sequences without an unambiguous match to a single V gene segment were excluded from the earlier analysis of several hundred of the donors. An earlier analysis of just under 600 of the donors called V segments functional above 56.7% productive rearrangements and segregating when the between-donor standard deviation exceeded 5%. A statistical classification framework was developed to diagnose cytomegalovirus status using the catalog of TCR beta chain sequences. V and J gene assignment, in a later analysis, came from comparing TCR nucleotide sequences with IMGT/GENE-DB human TR gene sequences. A later analysis assigned CDR3 sequences and most-parsimonious VDJ recombination scenarios with the TCRdist pipeline. In a later analysis, each TCR beta chain was defined by its CDR3 amino acid sequence together with its V-gene family, and reads without a unique V-gene family were excluded. As a way to deal with suspected cross-contamination and a sequencing artifact, a later analysis dropped 450 to 700 nucleotide sequences that were highly shared and had low generation probability. In a later analysis, a clonal expansion index for each public chain was calculated from normalized within-repertoire ranks of inferred template counts. A later analysis computed generation probabilities with a VDJ recombination model fitted to out-of-frame rearrangements, and checked the results against IGoR. A later analysis scored TCR-TCR, TCR-HLA and TCR-CMV co-occurrence with hypergeometric tests, applying a repertoire-size bias correction to TCR pairs. To estimate false discovery rates, a later analysis permuted the HLA or CMV assignments 20 times. In a later analysis, co-occurring TCRs were grouped using DBSCAN, and TCRdist sequence similarity was added for clustering within HLA-allele-positive subsets. Repertoires with fewer than 30,000 or more than 120,000 public chains were left out of co-occurrence clustering, as were five repertoires with anomalous nucleotide sharing. TCRdb retrieved this table from immuneACCESS and kept in-frame rearrangements only. Not all clones are present; in checked studies, unresolved V genes account for under half, and no reason is known for the remainder. That table is the source of V, J and clone size, and D and trimming were worked out from the DNA. This sample holds 90,000 to 150,000 clones; over 60% were observed only once. The ten largest account for just over 8% of the sample.

The cohort comprised fewer than 700 healthy bone marrow donors. Cohort members were all nominally healthy when sampled, although unrecorded immune exposures were likely present. The donor tested CMV seropositive, placing the donor among the 290 or so seropositive members of the cohort. Every donor gave a peripheral blood sample, and the peripheral blood mononuclear cells from that sample were used for TCR beta sequencing. Genomic DNA was extracted from the blood cell samples with the Qiagen DNeasy Blood Extraction Kit. Paper-wide results and their limitations: A later analysis found that HLA-associated TCR beta chains were more clonally expanded and had lower generation probabilities than equally common non-associated chains. The authors suggested that the approach could potentially be extended to other disease states and immunological phenotypes. Cytomegalovirus status was reported to be diagnosed by the classifier with high specificity and sensitivity in both the original and validation cohorts. Most CMV-associated TCR beta chains appeared to be HLA-restricted in a later analysis, and the HLA associations seemed to be driven largely by CMV exposure. In a later analysis, several top co-occurrence clusters were reported to appear linked to parvovirus B19, influenza, CMV and Epstein-Barr virus. In an earlier analysis of under 600 of the donors, most TCR beta V segments were observed in productive rearrangements about 87% or about 30% of the time, broadly matching IMGT annotations. According to a later analysis, TCR association rates differed among HLA loci, with DRB1 alleles showing the most associated TCRs and HLA-C alleles showing the fewest. A cluster of highly shared sequence variants was judged likely to be a technical artifact of the sequencing pipeline. Roughly uniform sequencing depth across donors was assumed in presence/absence analyses, although this assumption may not hold. Fewer than 20 rarely observed V segments, including chromosome 9 orphons, were excluded from the earlier analysis of about 610 of the donors because counts were too low. In vitro tests confirmed that a few of the cytomegalovirus-associated TCR beta chains recognize cytomegalovirus antigens. At a false discovery rate of 0.05, a later analysis linked about 16,000 TCR beta sequences to specific HLA alleles. The cohort was sequenced for TCR beta chains only, and without alpha or paired-chain data the features that could be detected were limited. A further reported finding was that TCR beta sequences accurately predicted the HLA-A and HLA-B alleles for most subjects in the first cohort. Compared with the roughly 720-donor mean, donors in an Asian-associated ancestry cluster had fewer N-insertions in productive TCRs, according to a later genetic analysis. An association between a missense DCLRE1C variant and V-gene and J-gene trimming of TCR beta chains was found in a later genetic analysis and replicated in an independent cohort. Correlated functional status among segregating V segments might reflect linkage disequilibrium, but an unknown experimental factor could not be ruled out. Immune exposure information for the cohort was limited to CMV serostatus. Most TCR sequences were observed very rarely across donors, whereas some public TCRs were present in many individuals. Because some donors lacked HLA typing at each locus, the association tests relied only on the typed subset. In the study, 150 to 200 TCR beta chains were listed as associated with cytomegalovirus. Strong co-occurrence of HLA alleles, especially DR and DQ, made assigning TCR associations to individual alleles difficult.

A remark on this clone: Its cognate antigen has yet to be identified. No base quality values were provided; no much bigger clone lies one nucleotide off.

Source material: PBMCs. The receptor's source is a woman between 40 and 50 years old in good health and CMV-seropositive.

The base sequence is TGTGCCAGCAGTTTATCCAGGGTAGATGAAAAACTGTTTTTT. This sequence encodes CASSLSRVDEKLFF. Recombination joined TRBV27 with TRBJ1-4; a tentative D call is TRBD1 (5 bases match). V and J lose 0 bases and 6 bases, and a span of 8 bases separates them. The CDR3 measures 14 amino acids from cysteine to phenylalanine. Only the CDR3 region is kept as DNA, spanning 42 bases read in frame from base 1. Looking up the germline V gene (reference sequence) yields CDR1 MNHEY and CDR2 SMNVEV.